A selection of T cell receptor beta chains follows, all from one sample in a study of T cells in Graves' hyperthyroidism and ophthalmopathy. Each CDR3 protein is one row after TCRdb ran MiXCR on the multiplex PCR reads. In the table there are 660,000 or so distinct CDR3 sequences, about 45% of which are singletons. Source material: peripheral blood or thyroid tissue (not recorded which). The receptors shown here come from an adult man with Graves' disease, either hyperthyroidism or ophthalmopathy (not recorded which). The CDR3 runs from the conserved cysteine through the conserved F or W. The D gene is left open where the match is weak. Size tells how often a clone was seen (once, few, many) or the class of an expanded clone, and some rows leave it out.

J,D,V,size,CDR3
TRBJ1-6,TRBD1,TRBV20-1,few,CSARRGLGTGSSPLHF
TRBJ1-6,.,TRBV7-4,.,CASSFEGGVHNSPLHF
TRBJ1-1,TRBD1,TRBV7-9,many,CASSPQDRVVTEAFF
TRBJ1-6,TRBD1,TRBV9,.,CASSVDGTGVYSPLHF
TRBJ2-5,TRBD1,TRBV7-9,once,CASSSRGPVEEAQYF
TRBJ1-1,.,TRBV29-1,.,CSGTAGPEAFF
TRBJ1-1,.,TRBV2,.,CASSGGGIAEAFF
TRBJ1-5,TRBD1,TRBV15,.,CATSGTGTGYPLPQHF
TRBJ2-7,.,TRBV28,once,CASSLLGIHEQYF
TRBJ1-1,TRBD1,TRBV2,many,CALVGQGAYTEAFF
TRBJ2-6,.,TRBV25-1,.,CASLSHTSSGANVLTF
TRBJ1-6,TRBD1,TRBV25-1,few,CASSVGTGVHNSPLHF
TRBJ2-5,.,TRBV7-8,many,CASSKRLLVSQYF
TRBJ1-5,.,TRBV6-1,.,CASAELRFQPQHF
TRBJ1-5,.,TRBV7-2,few,CASSSRRREASNQPQHF
TRBJ1-5,.,TRBV25-1,.,CATGQSNQPQHF
TRBJ2-5,TRBD1,TRBV6-5,once,CASRTGAGNQETQYF
TRBJ2-7,.,TRBV7-9,few,CASSQEVGSYEQYF
TRBJ2-7,TRBD1,TRBV12-3/TRBV12-4,once,CASSQRTGGTEQYF
TRBJ1-2,TRBD1,TRBV5-4,.,CASSTRTGDGYTF
TRBJ1-6,.,TRBV7-2,.,CANSPGHQKDSPLHF
TRBJ1-2,.,TRBV12-3/TRBV12-4,few,CASSLADSLGYTF
TRBJ1-4,.,TRBV7-9,many,CASSLVGRNEKLFF
TRBJ2-7,.,TRBV19,.,CASSSRRDKGLYEQYF
TRBJ2-5,.,TRBV5-4,few,CASSLGVAPDGGGTQYF
TRBJ1-1,TRBD1,TRBV29-1,many,CSVTGWGTEAFF
TRBJ1-4,TRBD1,TRBV7-2,.,CASSLQTGVNEKLFF
TRBJ2-5,TRBD2,TRBV20-1,few,CSAREGLAKETQYF
TRBJ2-7,.,TRBV9,few,CASSLGHLTYEQYF
TRBJ1-1,TRBD1,TRBV29-1,.,CSIRQGLGAFF
TRBJ1-2,.,TRBV9,.,CASSDPPGRGYTF
TRBJ2-7,TRBD2,TRBV29-1,.,CSVVQGLAGDEQYF
TRBJ2-7,TRBD1,TRBV7-9,.,CASSGDSRREQYF
TRBJ2-7,TRBD2,TRBV12-3/TRBV12-4,few,CASSHGSGNEQYF
TRBJ2-3,.,TRBV7-9,few,CASSYSDTQYF
TRBJ1-2,.,TRBV10-3,few,CASSETLLYTLGYGYTF
TRBJ1-2,.,TRBV25-1,.,CASSEYGGGNGGYTF
TRBJ2-7,.,TRBV20-1,.,CSARAGHGHEQYF
TRBJ2-5,.,TRBV7-3,many,CASSPAGHLETQYF
TRBJ1-1,.,TRBV10-3,.,CAISVQGPNTEAFF
TRBJ1-1,.,TRBV6-1,.,CASSDTRYGTEAFF
TRBJ1-2,.,TRBV7-9,few,CASSSPPQNYGYTF
TRBJ1-5,.,TRBV7-8,.,CASSLADRGGNQPQHF
TRBJ2-7,.,TRBV29-1,.,CSVVVGSNQPQYF
TRBJ1-5,TRBD1,TRBV7-9,.,CASSLVGQGGIQPQHF
TRBJ2-2,TRBD2,TRBV10-3,.,CASSYGTSGSGGGELFF
TRBJ1-3,.,TRBV25-1,.,CAWSRTSGNTIYF
TRBJ2-7,.,TRBV20-1,few,CSASSTISGTYEQYF
TRBJ2-5,TRBD1,TRBV29-1,.,CSVSTGGRETQYF
TRBJ2-7,.,TRBV2,many,CASRSNSYEQYF
TRBJ1-4,.,TRBV29-1,.,CSVEGGEQDEKLFF
TRBJ1-2,TRBD1,TRBV10-3,few,CAITNEGQGNGYTF
TRBJ1-5,.,TRBV15,many,CATSRAGGNQPQHF
TRBJ1-2,TRBD1,TRBV5-8,.,CASSQTTGRMNYGYTF
TRBJ1-2,.,TRBV11-2,many,CASSLDVYGYTF
TRBJ1-1,.,TRBV25-1,.,CASSESVLANTEAFF
TRBJ2-2,.,TRBV11-2,.,CASSFLTGGGFRELFF
TRBJ2-7,TRBD1,TRBV10-3,many,CAISYGTDSYEQYF
TRBJ1-4,.,TRBV2,.,CASSWAGADEKLFF
TRBJ2-7,TRBD1,TRBV2,few,CASRADRNSYEQYF